The clone carrying this T cell receptor beta chain was detected ten times or more. CDR3 size: 13 residues. Germline loops: CDR1 LGHNA, CDR2 YNFKEQ. With 4 bases removed from V and 5 bases from J, the gap between germline ends came to 11 bases. This entry comes from a study of T cells after yellow fever vaccination. TCR cDNA, made by 5'RACE template switching, carried an added universal primer site and UMIs. TCRdb recomputed calls from the 5' RACE reads with MiXCR, one row per CDR3 protein. The sample yields under 250,000 distinct CDR3 sequences, roughly 3.3% seen once. The sample in question was CD4+ T cells sorted from PBMCs, obtained 10 days after the yellow fever booster vaccination. The receptor was isolated from a man in his late teens or twenties who received the YFV17D yellow fever vaccine. This sequence joins TRBV4-2 and TRBJ2-5; D perhaps matches TRBD2 (7 bases). The CDR3 reads CASSRGGPETQYF. The CDR3 coding sequence is TGTGCCAGCAGCCGGGGGGGGCCGGAGACCCAGTACTTC.